The 2 T cell receptor beta chains below all came from one sample that was sequenced in a study of identical twins. TCRdb re-called the 5' RACE reads through MiXCR, storing one row per CDR3 protein. The sample contains approximately 600,000 distinct CDR3 sequences, approximately 9.6% of which appear only once. In addition, the sample was reused for a study of yellow fever vaccine responses in identical twins.

Material: PBMCs. The receptors were sampled from a woman aged 18 to 35 in good health.

This clonotype was counted many times. The V and J genes are TRBV6-2 or TRBV6-3 and TRBJ2-5; 11 bases align to TRBD1. In germline, CDR1 is MNHEY, CDR2 SVGEGT. The trim removed 6 bases at V and 5 bases at J, leaving 5 bases unmatched. CDR3 length: 14 residues. The CDR3 DNA is TGTGCCAGCAGCCGGACAGGGGGCGGCGAGACCCAGTACTTC. This encodes CASSRTGGGETQYF.

This clonotype was found a few times. The V call is TRBV20-1, the J call TRBJ2-2; D is unclear. CDR1 DFQATT and CDR2 SNEGSKA come from the germline V gene (reference sequence). V was shortened by 0 bases and J by 6 bases, with 8 bases between the two germline ends. The CDR3 is 13 amino acids. The CDR3 sequence: CSARDSRAGELFF. The CDR3 DNA sequence: TGCAGTGCTAGAGATTCTCGAGCCGGGGAGCTGTTTTTT.